This TCR beta chain was identified in a study of technical replicates of blood from a handful of donors. Profiled with immunoSEQ multiplex PCR; TCRdb holds only in-frame clones, not every one. The sample comprises approximately 87,000 clones, approximately 95% of which are singletons, and about 0.3% rests with the top ten. The sample consisted of T cells isolated from PBMCs. The receptor's source is a human donor in good health.

CDR3 in DNA: TGTGCCAGCAGCGCCCCCGGAATAGACAGTCCGAACACCGGGGAGCTGTTTTTT. It yields the protein CASSAPGIDSPNTGELFF. The chain has TRBV9 and TRBJ2-2; D is possibly TRBD1 (5 bases). CDR1 is SGDLS, CDR2 YYNGEE, per germline. V lost 3 bases, J lost 0 bases, and 18 bases lay in between. CDR3 length: 18 residues.